This TCR beta chain came from a study of patients and donors after allogeneic stem cell transplantation. CDR1 is SGDLS and CDR2 is YYNGEE in the germline V gene. The CDR3 covers 16 residues. J gave up 0 bases and V 0 bases, and 5 bases lay outside the gene matches. TCRdb passed the RT-PCR reads through MiXCR, listing each CDR3 protein once. This table has about 150,000 distinct CDR3 sequences, 20% to 25% appearing once. This chain connects TRBV9 to TRBJ1-1; 7 bases agree with TRBD1. The sequenced sample was blood, either unsorted or a sorted T cell fraction (not recorded which). This receptor was taken from a human donor who was either an allogeneic HSCT recipient or a stem cell or donor lymphocyte infusion donor (not recorded which). It is not recorded whose cells these are; they may come from a transplant donor. CDR3 DNA sequence: TGTGCCAGCAGCGTAGGGGGACAGATCATGAACACTGAAGCTTTCTTT. This encodes CASSVGGQIMNTEAFF.